This T cell receptor (beta chain) is from a study of T-cell reconstitution after alpha-beta-depleted transplantation in children. This clonotype was observed at least ten times. TCRbeta library preparation incorporated unique molecular identifiers. TCRdb analysed the PCR reads with MiXCR anew, one entry per CDR3 protein. Of over 550,000 distinct CDR3 sequences listed, 10% are singletons. CDR1 is SQVTM, CDR2 ANQGSEA, per germline. V lost 5 bases and J lost 4, with 19 bases in between. This CDR3 is built from 15 residues. The clonotype was recovered from a human donor who donated a stem cell graft to a child with acute myeloid leukemia. V and J are TRBV29-1 and TRBJ2-3; perhaps D is TRBD1 or TRBD2 (5 bases each). The sequencing here drew on PBMCs from the stem cell graft donor, taken from the stem cell graft. The CDR3 DNA reads as TGCAGCGTTACCCCAGGTGGGGTGGGGGCAGATACGCAGTATTTT. Protein sequence: CSVTPGGVGADTQYF.